Listed below are T cell receptor beta chains from one sample, sequenced in a study of cytomegalovirus exposure and HLA in healthy donors. Generated by immunoSEQ multiplex PCR, the TCRdb table keeps only in-frame clones and is missing some. Found here are 150,000 to 200,000 clones, 65% to 80% of them singletons; the top ten hold 4.7%. Specimen: PBMCs. Receptors originate from a man aged 18 to 35 in good health and CMV-seropositive. Both conserved end residues are part of each CDR3. Each record gives: D gene, V gene, clone size, J gene, CDR3 protein, CDR3 DNA. D genes are given only for firm matches. Clone size, where shown, is once, few, many, or a class for clones that have expanded.

d_gene: TRBD1; v_gene: TRBV29-1; abundance: -; j_gene: TRBJ1-1; CDR3aa: CSVAGQGEAFF; CDR3nt: TGCAGCGTTGCCGGACAGGGGGAAGCTTTCTTT
d_gene: -; v_gene: TRBV13; abundance: few; j_gene: TRBJ2-3; CDR3aa: CASSPSRGFTDTQYF; CDR3nt: TGTGCCAGCAGCCCCAGTCGGGGTTTCACAGATACGCAGTATTTT
d_gene: TRBD2; v_gene: TRBV7-2; abundance: -; j_gene: TRBJ2-5; CDR3aa: CASSSKGLAGSETQYF; CDR3nt: TGTGCCAGCAGCTCAAAGGGACTAGCGGGATCAGAGACCCAGTACTTC
d_gene: TRBD2; v_gene: TRBV4-1; abundance: -; j_gene: TRBJ2-1; CDR3aa: CASSQVAGGINEQFF; CDR3nt: TGCGCCAGCAGCCAAGTTGCGGGAGGAATAAATGAGCAGTTCTTC
d_gene: -; v_gene: TRBV6-5; abundance: -; j_gene: TRBJ2-1; CDR3aa: CASSYSPTIYNEQFF; CDR3nt: TGTGCCAGCAGTTACTCGCCGACAATCTACAATGAGCAGTTCTTC
d_gene: TRBD1; v_gene: TRBV11-3; abundance: -; j_gene: TRBJ2-3; CDR3aa: CASSTTGGADTQYF; CDR3nt: TGTGCCAGCAGCACGACAGGGGGGGCAGATACGCAGTATTTT
d_gene: -; v_gene: TRBV10-3; abundance: few; j_gene: TRBJ2-3; CDR3aa: CAISERDFPQYF; CDR3nt: TGTGCCATCAGTGAGCGGGATTTCCCGCAGTATTTT
d_gene: -; v_gene: TRBV15; abundance: -; j_gene: TRBJ1-1; CDR3aa: CATSRDGFREAFF; CDR3nt: TGTGCCACCAGCAGAGATGGTTTCAGGGAAGCTTTCTTT
d_gene: -; v_gene: TRBV2; abundance: few; j_gene: TRBJ1-2; CDR3aa: CASRFMQGGGGYTF; CDR3nt: TGTGCCAGCAGGTTCATGCAGGGTGGCGGTGGCTACACCTTC
d_gene: TRBD1; v_gene: TRBV11-2; abundance: few; j_gene: TRBJ2-1; CDR3aa: CASSSTGGSYNEQFF; CDR3nt: TGTGCCAGCAGCTCCACAGGGGGGTCCTACAATGAGCAGTTCTTC
d_gene: TRBD2; v_gene: TRBV30; abundance: -; j_gene: TRBJ2-2; CDR3aa: CAWSGGTSANTGELFF; CDR3nt: TGTGCCTGGAGTGGAGGGACTAGTGCTAACACCGGGGAGCTGTTTTTT
d_gene: -; v_gene: TRBV7-8; abundance: -; j_gene: TRBJ1-1; CDR3aa: CASSLRPGQNTEAFF; CDR3nt: TGTGCCAGCAGCTTACGTCCGGGACAGAACACTGAAGCTTTCTTT
d_gene: -; v_gene: TRBV2; abundance: -; j_gene: TRBJ1-1; CDR3aa: CASSSVRDTEAFF; CDR3nt: TGTGCCAGCAGTTCGGTCCGCGACACTGAAGCTTTCTTT
d_gene: -; v_gene: TRBV28; abundance: -; j_gene: TRBJ1-1; CDR3aa: CASSPRGRSDTEAFF; CDR3nt: TGTGCCAGCAGCCCCCGCGGGAGGTCGGACACTGAAGCTTTCTTT
d_gene: -; v_gene: TRBV5-1; abundance: -; j_gene: TRBJ1-4; CDR3aa: CASSPGSPRNEKLFF; CDR3nt: TGCGCCAGCAGCCCGGGTTCTCCCCGCAATGAAAAACTGTTTTTT
d_gene: TRBD1; v_gene: TRBV6-1; abundance: once; j_gene: TRBJ2-5; CDR3aa: CASSGRQGWDQETQYF; CDR3nt: TGTGCCAGCAGTGGCAGACAGGGGTGGGATCAAGAGACCCAGTACTTC
d_gene: -; v_gene: TRBV5-1; abundance: -; j_gene: TRBJ2-1; CDR3aa: CASSLSQSQKNEQFF; CDR3nt: TGCGCCAGCAGCTTGTCCCAGTCCCAAAAGAATGAGCAGTTCTTC
d_gene: TRBD2; v_gene: TRBV7-9; abundance: -; j_gene: TRBJ2-5; CDR3aa: CASSLRGTTLETQYF; CDR3nt: TGTGCCAGCAGCTTGCGGGGGACCACTTTGGAGACCCAGTACTTC
d_gene: TRBD2; v_gene: TRBV5-1; abundance: -; j_gene: TRBJ2-2; CDR3aa: CASSSGGTGELFF; CDR3nt: TGCGCCAGCAGCTCGGGGGGGACCGGGGAGCTGTTTTTT
d_gene: -; v_gene: TRBV6-5; abundance: -; j_gene: TRBJ2-5; CDR3aa: CASSTRAARETQYF; CDR3nt: TGTGCCAGCAGCACTAGGGCAGCCAGGGAGACCCAGTACTTC
d_gene: -; v_gene: TRBV9; abundance: -; j_gene: TRBJ2-3; CDR3aa: CASTTTVGGTDTQYF; CDR3nt: TGTGCCAGCACCACGACAGTAGGGGGCACAGATACGCAGTATTTT
d_gene: -; v_gene: TRBV18; abundance: -; j_gene: TRBJ1-5; CDR3aa: CASSPAAGQPQHF; CDR3nt: TGTGCCAGCTCACCCGCCGCGGGGCAGCCCCAGCATTTT
d_gene: TRBD1; v_gene: TRBV18; abundance: -; j_gene: TRBJ1-3; CDR3aa: CASSPSTGRPSGNTIYF; CDR3nt: TGTGCCAGCTCACCGTCGACAGGGCGCCCCTCTGGAAACACCATATATTTT
d_gene: -; v_gene: TRBV7-9; abundance: -; j_gene: TRBJ1-6; CDR3aa: CASSLLWGEDSPLHF; CDR3nt: TGTGCCAGCAGCTTACTGTGGGGGGAGGATTCACCCCTCCACTTT
d_gene: -; v_gene: TRBV28; abundance: -; j_gene: TRBJ2-3; CDR3aa: CASSWGRGTDTQYF; CDR3nt: TGTGCCAGCAGCTGGGGGCGGGGCACAGATACGCAGTATTTT
d_gene: -; v_gene: TRBV5-1; abundance: once; j_gene: TRBJ1-1; CDR3aa: CASSRDSENTEAFF; CDR3nt: TGCGCCAGCAGCAGAGACAGTGAGAACACTGAAGCTTTCTTT
d_gene: -; v_gene: TRBV7-8; abundance: -; j_gene: TRBJ2-1; CDR3aa: CASSLVGSNEQFF; CDR3nt: TGTGCCAGCAGCTTAGTCGGTAGCAATGAGCAGTTCTTC
d_gene: TRBD1; v_gene: TRBV5-1; abundance: -; j_gene: TRBJ2-5; CDR3aa: CASSLAAGGLETQYF; CDR3nt: TGCGCCAGCAGCTTGGCGGCAGGGGGTTTAGAGACCCAGTACTTC
d_gene: -; v_gene: TRBV19; abundance: -; j_gene: TRBJ2-2; CDR3aa: CASSPRQNANTGELFF; CDR3nt: TGTGCCAGTAGCCCTAGACAGAATGCGAACACCGGGGAGCTGTTTTTT
d_gene: -; v_gene: TRBV5-5; abundance: -; j_gene: TRBJ1-2; CDR3aa: CASSLAQSAGYGYTF; CDR3nt: TGTGCCAGCAGCTTGGCGCAGTCCGCGGGCTATGGCTACACCTTC
d_gene: -; v_gene: TRBV6-5; abundance: -; j_gene: TRBJ2-3; CDR3aa: CASSPGGRTDTQYF; CDR3nt: TGTGCCAGCAGTCCCGGAGGACGCACAGATACGCAGTATTTT
d_gene: -; v_gene: TRBV27; abundance: -; j_gene: TRBJ2-1; CDR3aa: CASSSTVYNEQFF; CDR3nt: TGTGCCAGCAGTTCCACGGTCTACAATGAGCAGTTCTTC
d_gene: -; v_gene: TRBV5-1; abundance: -; j_gene: TRBJ1-1; CDR3aa: CASSPGTGTEAFF; CDR3nt: TGCGCCAGCAGCCCCGGTACGGGGACTGAAGCTTTCTTT
d_gene: TRBD2; v_gene: TRBV11-2; abundance: -; j_gene: TRBJ2-2; CDR3aa: CASSSPPGGPNTGELFF; CDR3nt: TGTGCCAGCAGCTCGCCCCCGGGAGGGCCTAACACCGGGGAGCTGTTTTTT
d_gene: -; v_gene: TRBV27; abundance: few; j_gene: TRBJ2-2; CDR3aa: CASRLGTGELFF; CDR3nt: TGTGCCAGCAGACTCGGCACCGGGGAGCTGTTTTTT
d_gene: TRBD1; v_gene: TRBV7-9; abundance: -; j_gene: TRBJ1-1; CDR3aa: CASSLGGQGIEAFF; CDR3nt: TGTGCCAGCAGCTTAGGGGGACAGGGCATTGAAGCTTTCTTT
d_gene: TRBD1; v_gene: TRBV10-3; abundance: -; j_gene: TRBJ1-1; CDR3aa: CAISVGGQDYTEAFF; CDR3nt: TGTGCCATCAGTGTGGGGGGACAGGATTACACTGAAGCTTTCTTT
d_gene: TRBD2; v_gene: TRBV6-5; abundance: many; j_gene: TRBJ2-1; CDR3aa: CASREAGTYNEQFF; CDR3nt: TGTGCCAGCAGAGAAGCGGGGACCTACAATGAGCAGTTCTTC
d_gene: -; v_gene: TRBV7-3; abundance: few; j_gene: TRBJ1-3; CDR3aa: CASSFAPGGNTIYF; CDR3nt: TGTGCCAGCAGCTTTGCCCCCGGTGGAAACACCATATATTTT
d_gene: TRBD1; v_gene: TRBV23-1; abundance: -; j_gene: TRBJ2-2; CDR3aa: CASHDRGNTGELFF; CDR3nt: TGCGCCAGCCACGACAGGGGGAACACCGGGGAGCTGTTTTTT
d_gene: TRBD1; v_gene: TRBV10-3; abundance: -; j_gene: TRBJ2-2; CDR3aa: CAISETGQDNTGELFF; CDR3nt: TGTGCCATCAGTGAGACGGGACAGGACAACACCGGGGAGCTGTTTTTT
d_gene: -; v_gene: TRBV7-9; abundance: -; j_gene: TRBJ2-5; CDR3aa: CASSLPGEETQYF; CDR3nt: TGTGCCAGCAGCCTACCGGGGGAGGAGACCCAGTACTTC
d_gene: TRBD2; v_gene: TRBV6-1; abundance: -; j_gene: TRBJ2-3; CDR3aa: CASSGLGLAGRNF; CDR3nt: TGTGCCAGCAGTGGACTGGGACTAGCGGGACGGAATTTT
d_gene: -; v_gene: TRBV30; abundance: -; j_gene: TRBJ1-1; CDR3aa: CAWSVSAGTGNTEAFF; CDR3nt: TGTGCCTGGAGTGTATCCGCAGGGACTGGGAACACTGAAGCTTTCTTT
d_gene: TRBD1; v_gene: TRBV4-1; abundance: -; j_gene: TRBJ1-5; CDR3aa: CASSQDRGVKGDQPQHF; CDR3nt: TGCGCCAGCAGCCAAGACAGGGGGGTAAAAGGGGATCAGCCCCAGCATTTT